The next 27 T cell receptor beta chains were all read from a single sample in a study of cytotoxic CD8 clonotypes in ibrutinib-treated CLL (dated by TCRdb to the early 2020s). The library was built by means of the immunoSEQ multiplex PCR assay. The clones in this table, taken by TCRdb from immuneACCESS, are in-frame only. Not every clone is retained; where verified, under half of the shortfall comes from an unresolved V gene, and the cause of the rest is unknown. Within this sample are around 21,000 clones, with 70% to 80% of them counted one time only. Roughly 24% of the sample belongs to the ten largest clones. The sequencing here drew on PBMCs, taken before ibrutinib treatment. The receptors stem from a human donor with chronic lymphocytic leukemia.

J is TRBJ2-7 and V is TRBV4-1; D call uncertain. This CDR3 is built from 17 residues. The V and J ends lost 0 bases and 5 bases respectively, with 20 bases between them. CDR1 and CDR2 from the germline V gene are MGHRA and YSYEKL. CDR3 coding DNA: TGCGCCAGCAGCCAAGATCCTAGTTGGCACGATGGAGACGAGCAGTACTTC. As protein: CASSQDPSWHDGDEQYF.

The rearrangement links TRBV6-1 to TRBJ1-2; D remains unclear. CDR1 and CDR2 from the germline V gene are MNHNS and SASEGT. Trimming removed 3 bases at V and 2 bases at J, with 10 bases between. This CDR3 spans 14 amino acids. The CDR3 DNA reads TGTGCCAGCAGTGATGGACTTAGGAACTATGGCTACACCTTC. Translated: CASSDGLRNYGYTF.

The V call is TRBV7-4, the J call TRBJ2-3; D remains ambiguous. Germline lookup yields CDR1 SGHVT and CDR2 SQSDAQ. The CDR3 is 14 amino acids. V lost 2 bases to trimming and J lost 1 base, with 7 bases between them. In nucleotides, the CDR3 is TGTGCCAGCAGCTTAAATAGTGGCACAGATACGCAGTATTTT. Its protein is CASSLNSGTDTQYF. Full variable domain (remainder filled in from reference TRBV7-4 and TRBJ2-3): GAGVSQSPRYKVAKRGRDVALRCDSISGHVTLYWYRQTLGQGSEVLTYSQSDAQRDKSGRPSGRFSAERPERSVSTLKIQRTEQGDSAVYLCASSLNSGTDTQYFGPGTRLTVL.

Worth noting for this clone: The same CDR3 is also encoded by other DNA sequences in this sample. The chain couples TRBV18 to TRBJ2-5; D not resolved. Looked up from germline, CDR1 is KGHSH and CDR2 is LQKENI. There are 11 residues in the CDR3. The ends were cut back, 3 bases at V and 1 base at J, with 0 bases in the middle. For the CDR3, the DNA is TGTGCCAGCTCACCCCAAGAGACCCAGTACTTC. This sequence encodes CASSPQETQYF.

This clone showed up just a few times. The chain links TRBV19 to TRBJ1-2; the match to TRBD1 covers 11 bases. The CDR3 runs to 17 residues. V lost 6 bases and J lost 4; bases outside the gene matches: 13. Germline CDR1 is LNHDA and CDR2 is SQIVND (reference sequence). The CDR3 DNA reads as TGTGCCAGTAGCCAGGACAGGGGGCGTTTCAGGCCCTATGGCTACACCTTC. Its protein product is CASSQDRGRFRPYGYTF. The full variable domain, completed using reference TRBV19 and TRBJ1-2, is DGGITQSPKYLFRKEGQNVTLSCEQNLNHDAMYWYRQDPGQGLRLIYYSQIVNDFQKGDIAEGYSVSREKKESFPLTVTSAQKNPTAFYLCASSQDRGRFRPYGYTFGSGTRLTVV.

The CDR3 region is CASSQSGTGIYGYTF. In DNA, the CDR3 is TGTGCCAGCAGCCAATCCGGGACAGGGATCTATGGCTACACCTTC. The V and J genes are TRBV2 and TRBJ1-2; TRBD1 matches at 9 bases. The trim removed 6 bases at V and 4 bases at J, leaving 9 bases unmatched. The CDR3 is 15 amino acids. Germline loops: CDR1 SNHLY, CDR2 FYNNEI.

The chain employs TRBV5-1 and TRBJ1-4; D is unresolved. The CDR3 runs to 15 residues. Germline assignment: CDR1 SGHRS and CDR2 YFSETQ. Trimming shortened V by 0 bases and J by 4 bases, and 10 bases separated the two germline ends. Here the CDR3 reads CASSLGTPGNEKLFF. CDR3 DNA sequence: TGCGCCAGCAGCTTGGGGACTCCCGGTAATGAAAAACTGTTTTTT.

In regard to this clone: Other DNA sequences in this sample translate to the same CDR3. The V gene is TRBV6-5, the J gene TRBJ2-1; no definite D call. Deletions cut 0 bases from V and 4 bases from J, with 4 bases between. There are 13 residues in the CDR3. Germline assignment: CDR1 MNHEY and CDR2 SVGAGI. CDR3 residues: CASSYSGYNEQFF. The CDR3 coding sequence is TGTGCCAGCAGTTACTCAGGTTACAATGAGCAGTTCTTC.

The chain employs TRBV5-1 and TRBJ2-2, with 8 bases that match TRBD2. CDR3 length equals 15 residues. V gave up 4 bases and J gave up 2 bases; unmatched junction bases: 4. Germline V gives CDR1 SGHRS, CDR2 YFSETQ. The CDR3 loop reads CASSHLAGNTGELFF. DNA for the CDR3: TGCGCCAGCAGCCATCTAGCGGGTAACACCGGGGAGCTGTTTTTT.

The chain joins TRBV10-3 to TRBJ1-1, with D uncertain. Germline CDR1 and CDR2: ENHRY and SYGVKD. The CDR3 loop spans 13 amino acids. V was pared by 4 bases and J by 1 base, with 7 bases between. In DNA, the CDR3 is TGTGCCATCAGTGCGTTGGGGAACACTGAAGCTTTCTTT. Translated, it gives CAISALGNTEAFF.

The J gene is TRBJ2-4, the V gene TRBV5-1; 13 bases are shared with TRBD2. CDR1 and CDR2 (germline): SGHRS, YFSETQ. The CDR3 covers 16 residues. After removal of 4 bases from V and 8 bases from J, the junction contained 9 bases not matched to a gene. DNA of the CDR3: TGCGCCAGCAGCCCGGGACTAGCGGGACCAAGGGACATTCAGTACTTC. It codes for CASSPGLAGPRDIQYF.

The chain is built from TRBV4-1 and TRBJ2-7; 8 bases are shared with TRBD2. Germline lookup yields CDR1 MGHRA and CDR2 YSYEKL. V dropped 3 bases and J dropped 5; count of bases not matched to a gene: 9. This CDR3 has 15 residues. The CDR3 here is CASSQPGGAPNEQYF. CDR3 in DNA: TGCGCCAGCAGCCAGCCGGGGGGGGCGCCCAACGAGCAGTACTTC.

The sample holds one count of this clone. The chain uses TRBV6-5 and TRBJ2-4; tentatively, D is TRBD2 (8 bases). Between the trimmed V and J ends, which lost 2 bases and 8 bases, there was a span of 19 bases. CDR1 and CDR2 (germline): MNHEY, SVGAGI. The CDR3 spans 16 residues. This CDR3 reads CASSYPRGGGGYIQYF. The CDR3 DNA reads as TGTGCCAGCAGTTACCCCCGAGGGGGCGGGGGGTACATTCAGTACTTC.

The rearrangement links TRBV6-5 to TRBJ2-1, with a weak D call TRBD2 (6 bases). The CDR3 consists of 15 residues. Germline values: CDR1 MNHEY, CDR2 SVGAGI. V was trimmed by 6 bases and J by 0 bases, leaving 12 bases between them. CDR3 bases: TGTGCCAGCAGACGGGACTTCAGCTCCTACAATGAGCAGTTCTTC. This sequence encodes CASRRDFSSYNEQFF.

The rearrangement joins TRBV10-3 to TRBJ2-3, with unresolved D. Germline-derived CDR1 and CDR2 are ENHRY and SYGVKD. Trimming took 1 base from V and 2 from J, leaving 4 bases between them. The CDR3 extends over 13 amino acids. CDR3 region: CAISEFVTDTQYF. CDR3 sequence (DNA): TGTGCCATCAGTGAGTTCGTCACAGATACGCAGTATTTT.

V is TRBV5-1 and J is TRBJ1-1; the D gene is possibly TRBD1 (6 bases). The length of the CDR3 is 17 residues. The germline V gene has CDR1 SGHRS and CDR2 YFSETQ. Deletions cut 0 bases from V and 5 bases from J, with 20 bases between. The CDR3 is CASSLGWGRRVGTEAFF. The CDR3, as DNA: TGCGCCAGCAGCTTGGGATGGGGGCGCAGGGTCGGGACTGAAGCTTTCTTT.

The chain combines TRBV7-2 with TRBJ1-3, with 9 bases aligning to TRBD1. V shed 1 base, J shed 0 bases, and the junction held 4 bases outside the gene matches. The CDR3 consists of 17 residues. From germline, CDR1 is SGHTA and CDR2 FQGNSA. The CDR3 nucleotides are TGTGCCAGCAGCTTAGGGGACAGGGTATTCTCTGGAAACACCATATATTTT. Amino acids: CASSLGDRVFSGNTIYF. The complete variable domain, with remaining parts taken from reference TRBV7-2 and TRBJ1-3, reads GAGVSQSPSNKVTEKGKDVELRCDPISGHTALYWYRQSLGQGLEFLIYFQGNSAPDKSGLPSDRFSAERTGGSVSTLTIQRTQQEDSAVYLCASSLGDRVFSGNTIYFGEGSWLTVV.

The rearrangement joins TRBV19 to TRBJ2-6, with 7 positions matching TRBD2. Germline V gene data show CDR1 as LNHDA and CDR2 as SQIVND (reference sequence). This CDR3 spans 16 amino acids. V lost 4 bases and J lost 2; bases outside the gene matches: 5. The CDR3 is CASSRMGGPGANVLTF. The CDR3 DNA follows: TGTGCCAGTAGTAGAATGGGAGGGCCTGGGGCCAACGTCCTGACTTTC.

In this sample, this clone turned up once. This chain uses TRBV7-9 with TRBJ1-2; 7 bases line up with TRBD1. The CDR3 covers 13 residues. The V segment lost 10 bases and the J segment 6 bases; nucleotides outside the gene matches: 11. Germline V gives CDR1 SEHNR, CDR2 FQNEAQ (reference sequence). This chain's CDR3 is CATPGEGADGYTF. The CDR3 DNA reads TGTGCCACCCCAGGGGAGGGGGCGGATGGCTACACCTTC.

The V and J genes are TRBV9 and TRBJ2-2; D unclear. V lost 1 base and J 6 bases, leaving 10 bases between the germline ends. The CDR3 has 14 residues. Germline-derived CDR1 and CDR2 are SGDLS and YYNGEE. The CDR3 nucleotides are TGTGCCAGCAGCGTATCTCCCCAGTCCGGGGAGCTGTTTTTT. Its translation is CASSVSPQSGELFF.

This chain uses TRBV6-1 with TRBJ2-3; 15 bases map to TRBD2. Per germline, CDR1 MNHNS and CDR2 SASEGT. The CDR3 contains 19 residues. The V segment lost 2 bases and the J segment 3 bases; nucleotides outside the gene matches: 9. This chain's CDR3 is CASSERPWTSGRGTDTQYF. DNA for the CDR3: TGTGCCAGCAGTGAAAGGCCCTGGACTAGCGGGAGGGGGACAGATACGCAGTATTTT.

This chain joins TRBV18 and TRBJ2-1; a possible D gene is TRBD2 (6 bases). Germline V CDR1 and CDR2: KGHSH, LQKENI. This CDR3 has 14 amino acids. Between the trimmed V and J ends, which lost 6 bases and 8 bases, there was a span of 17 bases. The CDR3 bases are TGTGCCAGCTCGCGCAGACACCGGGACTATGAGCAGTTCTTC. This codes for CASSRRHRDYEQFF.

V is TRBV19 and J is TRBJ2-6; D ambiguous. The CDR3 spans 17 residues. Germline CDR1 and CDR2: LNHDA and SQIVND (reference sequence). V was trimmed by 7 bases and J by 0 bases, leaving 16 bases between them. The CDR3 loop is CASTRRTDSSGANVLTF. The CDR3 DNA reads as TGTGCCAGTACCCGCCGGACCGATAGCTCTGGGGCCAACGTCCTGACTTTC.

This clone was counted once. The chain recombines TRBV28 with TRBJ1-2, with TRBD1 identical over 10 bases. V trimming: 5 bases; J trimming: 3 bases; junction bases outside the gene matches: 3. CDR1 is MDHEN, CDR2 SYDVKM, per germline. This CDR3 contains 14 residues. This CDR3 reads CASSPGTGDYGYTF. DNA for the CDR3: TGTGCCAGCAGTCCGGGGACAGGGGACTATGGCTACACCTTC.

The CDR3 DNA sequence: TGTGCCAGCAGTGTCCAACAGGGGGGAACGGGGCAACTGTTTTTT. Encoded protein: CASSVQQGGTGQLFF. This chain joins TRBV2 and TRBJ1-4; 8 bases agree with TRBD1. The CDR3 has 15 amino acids. CDR1 is SNHLY, CDR2 FYNNEI, per germline. Trimming removed 4 bases from V and 12 bases from J; junction bases left unmatched: 13.

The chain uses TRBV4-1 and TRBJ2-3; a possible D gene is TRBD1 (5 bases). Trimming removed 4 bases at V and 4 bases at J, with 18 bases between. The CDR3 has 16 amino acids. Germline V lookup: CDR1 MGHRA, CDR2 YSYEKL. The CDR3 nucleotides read TGCGCCAGCAGCCCAGGGATGGGCATGGCGGCAGATACGCAGTATTTT. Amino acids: CASSPGMGMAADTQYF.

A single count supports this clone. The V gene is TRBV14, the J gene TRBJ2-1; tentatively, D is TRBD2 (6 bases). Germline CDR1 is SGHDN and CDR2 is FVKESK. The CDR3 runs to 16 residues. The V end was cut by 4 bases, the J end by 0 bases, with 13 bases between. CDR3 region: CASSPTGLTSYNEQFF. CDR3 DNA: TGTGCCAGCAGCCCAACGGGACTTACCTCCTACAATGAGCAGTTCTTC.